The clone carrying this T cell receptor (beta chain) was recorded a few times. The antigen remains unidentified. This record comes from a study of post-analysis software for immune sequencing data. Study-level points and caveats: Co-batched samples clustered tightly together by F measure.

Included in the TCR beta cDNA libraries were unique molecular identifiers. Out of roughly 1 to 10 million T cells, 470,000 or so cDNA molecules were generated. TCRdb ran MiXCR on the PCR reads and lists one entry per CDR3 protein. The profile shows 700,000 to 900,000 distinct CDR3 sequences, roughly 50% of them singletons. The receptor was isolated from a girl aged 5-17 years with multiple sclerosis. The specimen sequenced was blood.

Written as DNA, the CDR3 is TGTGCCAGCAAGTCCCGGGACAGGGATAGGGGTGGCTACACCTTC. Translating gives CASKSRDRDRGGYTF. V gene TRBV12-3 or TRBV12-4 combines with J gene TRBJ1-2; TRBD1 matches at 9 bases. The CDR3 is 15 residues long. J gave up 7 bases and V 7 bases, and 13 bases lay outside the gene matches.